One and the same sample provided the 14 T cell receptor beta chains below, sequenced in a study of preoperative IRX-2 immunotherapy in early breast cancer. Treatment meaning: preoperative locoregional IRX-2 cytokine immunotherapy. Some clones are missing from TCRdb's copy, which holds only in-frame ones; the method was immunoSEQ multiplex PCR. The table lists around 62,000 clones, less than 95% of them singletons, with roughly 1.5% in the top ten. Sampling was conducted from a patient treated with IRX-2 immunotherapy. All receptors derive from a human donor with breast cancer.

The chain joins TRBV11-2 to TRBJ2-7; D remains unclear. Germline lookup yields CDR1 SGHAT and CDR2 FQNNGV. The V gene lost 0 bases and the J gene lost 2 bases, with 11 bases spanning the gap. The CDR3 extends over 15 amino acids. The CDR3 sequence is CASSLEGRRTYEQYF. Written as DNA, the CDR3 is TGTGCCAGCAGCTTAGAGGGCAGGAGAACCTACGAGCAGTACTTC.

This chain joins TRBV21-1 and TRBJ2-4; the table's D call, TRBD2, has no DNA check behind it. TRBV21-1 is listed as a pseudogene. CDR3 length equals 16 residues. The CDR3 DNA sequence: TGTGCCAGCAGCCCCTCGGGTCAGATAGCCAAAAACATTCAGTACTTC. This sequence encodes CASSPSGQIAKNIQYF.

The CDR3 DNA sequence: TGCGCCAGCAAGAGGGACAGGGGCGGCGGCGGGGAGCTGTTTTTT. Protein sequence: CASKRDRGGGGELFF. The chain combines TRBV5-1 with TRBJ2-2, with 10 nucleotides matching TRBD1. Per germline, CDR1 SGHRS and CDR2 YFSETQ. This CDR3 comprises 15 residues. V dropped 6 bases and J dropped 7; count of bases not matched to a gene: 9.

The chain joins TRBV11-2 to TRBJ1-2; D might be TRBD1 (6 bases). Germline V lookup: CDR1 SGHAT, CDR2 FQNNGV. Trimming took 1 base from V and 2 from J, leaving 11 bases between them. This CDR3 region has 15 residues. The CDR3 DNA reads as TGTGCCAGCAGCTTAGCAGGGGCTCAGAACTATGGCTACACCTTC. Its protein product is CASSLAGAQNYGYTF.

This chain connects TRBV28 to TRBJ2-5; no firm D call. The CDR3 runs to 13 residues. Germline-derived CDR1 and CDR2 are MDHEN and SYDVKM. Trimming cost V 6 bases and J 7 bases, with 15 bases left between them. The CDR3 sequence: CASRPLSPGTQYF. The CDR3 DNA follows: TGTGCCAGCAGACCCCTTTCCCCCGGGACCCAGTACTTC.

The rearrangement links TRBV4-1 to TRBJ2-1; TRBD2 might be the D (6 bases). In germline, CDR1 is MGHRA, CDR2 YSYEKL. Trimming stripped 5 bases from V and 7 bases from J, with 9 bases between. This CDR3 contains 12 residues. DNA for the CDR3: TGCGCCAGCAGCAAGACTAGAAATGAGCAGTTCTTC. It encodes CASSKTRNEQFF.

The DNA of the CDR3 is TGTGCCAGCAGTCCTCCGGGACAGCAAGGAACTTTCTTT. Translated: CASSPPGQQGTFF. V is TRBV6-5 and J is TRBJ1-1; 7 positions match TRBD1. The CDR3 runs 13 residues. Trimming took 5 bases from V and 12 from J; bases not matched to a gene: 12. Per germline, CDR1 MNHEY and CDR2 SVGAGI.

This clone occurred once. The J gene is TRBJ2-1, the V gene TRBV30; 7 nucleotides match TRBD2. The germline V gene has CDR1 GTSNPN and CDR2 SVGIG (reference sequence). There are 17 residues in the CDR3. V lost 5 bases, J lost 4 bases, and 17 bases stayed unmatched. DNA for the CDR3: TGTGCCTGGGTCCCCACACTAGCGACTAAATTTTACAATGAGCAGTTCTTC. This sequence encodes CAWVPTLATKFYNEQFF.

The chain couples TRBV7-2 to TRBJ2-5; 8 bases align to TRBD1. The CDR3 length is 15 residues. Looked up from germline, CDR1 is SGHTA and CDR2 is FQGNSA. Trimming took 4 bases from V and 1 from J; bases not matched to a gene: 5. DNA of the CDR3: TGTGCCAGCAGCTATACAGGGGGTTTCCAAGAGACCCAGTACTTC. Translation gives CASSYTGGFQETQYF. Variable domain in full (rest from reference TRBV7-2 and TRBJ2-5): GAGVSQSPSNKVTEKGKDVELRCDPISGHTALYWYRQSLGQGLEFLIYFQGNSAPDKSGLPSDRFSAERTGGSVSTLTIQRTQQEDSAVYLCASSYTGGFQETQYFGPGTRLLVL.

The chain joins TRBV19 to TRBJ2-7; 10 nucleotides match TRBD1. V lost 8 bases, J lost 4 bases, and 8 bases stayed unmatched. Per germline, CDR1 LNHDA and CDR2 SQIVND (reference sequence). The CDR3 is 14 amino acids. The CDR3 sequence: CASHSRDRGYEQYF. The DNA of the CDR3 is TGTGCCAGTCACTCTCGGGACAGGGGATACGAGCAGTACTTC. The full variable domain, its missing parts supplied by reference TRBV19 and TRBJ2-7, is DGGITQSPKYLFRKEGQNVTLSCEQNLNHDAMYWYRQDPGQGLRLIYYSQIVNDFQKGDIAEGYSVSREKKESFPLTVTSAQKNPTAFYLCASHSRDRGYEQYFGPGTRLTVT.

The chain employs TRBV10-3 and TRBJ1-1; 9 nucleotides match TRBD1. The CDR3 is 14 amino acids. Germline values: CDR1 ENHRY, CDR2 SYGVKD. V shed 5 bases and J 4 bases; nucleotides not matched to a gene: 5. The chain's CDR3 is CAISWDREGTEAFF. In DNA form, the CDR3 reads TGTGCCATCAGTTGGGACAGGGAGGGCACTGAAGCTTTCTTT.

The genes are TRBV27 and TRBJ2-5; no clear D. The DNA end favors TRBJ2-7, so the J call may be wrong. The CDR3 contains 12 residues. Germline CDR1 and CDR2: MNHEY and SMNVEV (reference sequence). DNA for the CDR3: TGTGCCAGCAGTCCGAACTCCTACGAGCAGTACTTC. It specifies CASSPNSYEQYF.

The chain couples TRBV5-1 to TRBJ2-3, with TRBD2 identical over 12 bases. The CDR3 contains 18 residues. CDR1 and CDR2 (germline): SGHRS, YFSETQ. The V and J ends lost 5 bases and 2 bases, in that order; junction bases with no gene match: 12. CDR3 sequence reads: CASRSGTSGHEITDTQYF. The CDR3 DNA reads as TGCGCCAGCAGGTCCGGGACTAGCGGGCATGAAATCACAGATACGCAGTATTTT. Together with reference TRBV5-1 and TRBJ2-3, the CDR3 gives the full variable domain: KAGVTQTPRYLIKTRGQQVTLSCSPISGHRSVSWYQQTPGQGLQFLFEYFSETQRNKGNFPGRFSGRQFSNSRSEMNVSTLELGDSALYLCASRSGTSGHEITDTQYFGPGTRLTVL.

The gene calls are TRBV27 and TRBJ2-7; D ambiguous. V was pared by 2 bases and J by 3 bases, with 14 bases between. Germline-derived CDR1 and CDR2 are MNHEY and SMNVEV (reference sequence). This CDR3 spans 15 amino acids. The CDR3 here is CASSLKSKPDYEQYF. CDR3 in DNA: TGTGCCAGCAGTTTAAAGTCCAAGCCGGACTACGAGCAGTACTTC.